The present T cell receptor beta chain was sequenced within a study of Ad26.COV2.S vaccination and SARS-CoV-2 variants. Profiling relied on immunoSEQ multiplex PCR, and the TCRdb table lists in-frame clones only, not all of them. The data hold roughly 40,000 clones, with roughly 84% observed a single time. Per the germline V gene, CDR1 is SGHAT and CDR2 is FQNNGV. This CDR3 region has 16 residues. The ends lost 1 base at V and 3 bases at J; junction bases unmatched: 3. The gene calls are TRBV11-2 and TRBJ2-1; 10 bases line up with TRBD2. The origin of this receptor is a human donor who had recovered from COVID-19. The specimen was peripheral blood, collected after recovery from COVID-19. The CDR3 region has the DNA TGTGCCAGCAGCTTAGTTGGACTAGCGGTCTACAATGAGCAGTTCTTC. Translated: CASSLVGLAVYNEQFF.